This T cell receptor beta chain was sequenced in a study of T-cell reconstitution after alpha-beta-depleted transplantation in children. There are many counts of this clonotype. What it binds is not known. Findings and caveats of the study: Among T cells one year after transplant, newly produced cells accounted for most counts and diversity. After transplant, at about two months, alpha-beta T cells were reportedly derived from several hundred expanded graft clones. Some patients owed their high day-60 TCRbeta diversity to surviving recipient T cells and thymic progenitors.

TCRbeta library construction was performed incorporating unique molecular identifiers. MiXCR, applied by TCRdb to the PCR reads, yields one record per CDR3 protein. The sample includes about 3,800 distinct CDR3 sequences, approximately 9% of them seen just once. V lost 4 bases and J 8 bases, leaving 15 bases between the germline ends. This CDR3 is 14 amino acids long. Per germline, CDR1 KGHSH and CDR2 LQKENI. The sequences come from PBMCs, mostly from graft donor cells, collected 180 days after TCRalphabeta/CD19-depleted stem cell transplant. This chain links TRBV18 with TRBJ1-5; tentatively, D is TRBD1 (6 bases). The clonotype was recovered from a male patient aged 2-9 years who had a stem cell transplant for acute lymphoblastic leukemia, so the T cells may come from the graft donor. CDR3 bases: TGTGCCAGCTCACTACAGACAGGCCAAGAGCCCCAGCATTTT. The encoded protein is CASSLQTGQEPQHF.